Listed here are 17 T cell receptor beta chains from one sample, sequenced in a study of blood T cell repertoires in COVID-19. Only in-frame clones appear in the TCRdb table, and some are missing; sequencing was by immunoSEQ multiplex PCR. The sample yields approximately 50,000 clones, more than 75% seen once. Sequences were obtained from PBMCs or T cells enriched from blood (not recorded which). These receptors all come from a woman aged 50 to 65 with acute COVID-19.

The DNA of the CDR3 is TGCGCCAGCAGCTTGTTTGGGACAGGCCCCTACAATGAGCAGTTCTTC. This encodes CASSLFGTGPYNEQFF. The chain couples TRBV5-1 to TRBJ2-1; 8 nucleotides agree with TRBD1. The germline gives CDR1 SGHRS, CDR2 YFSETQ. There are 16 residues in the CDR3. After removal of 1 base from V and 2 bases from J, the junction contained 5 bases not matched to a gene.

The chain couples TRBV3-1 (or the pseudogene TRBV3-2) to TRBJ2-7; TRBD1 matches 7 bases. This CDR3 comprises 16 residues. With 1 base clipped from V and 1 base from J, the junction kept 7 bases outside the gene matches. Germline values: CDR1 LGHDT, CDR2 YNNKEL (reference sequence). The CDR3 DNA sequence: TGTGCCAGCAGCCAAGGTGTAAAGGGGGCATCCTACGAGCAGTACTTC. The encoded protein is CASSQGVKGASYEQYF.

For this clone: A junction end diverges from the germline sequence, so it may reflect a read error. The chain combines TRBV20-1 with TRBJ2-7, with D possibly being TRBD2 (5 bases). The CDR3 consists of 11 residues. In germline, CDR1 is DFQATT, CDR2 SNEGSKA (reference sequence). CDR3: CSAGDYYEQYF. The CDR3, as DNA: TGCAGTGCTGGAGACTACTACGAGCAGTACTTC.

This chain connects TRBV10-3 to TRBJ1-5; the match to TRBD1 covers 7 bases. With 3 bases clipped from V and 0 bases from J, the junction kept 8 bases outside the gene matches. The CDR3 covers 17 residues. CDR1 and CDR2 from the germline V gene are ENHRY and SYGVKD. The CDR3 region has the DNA TGTGCCATCAGTGATCTGGACAGGCGTTATAGCAATCAGCCCCAGCATTTT. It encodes CAISDLDRRYSNQPQHF.

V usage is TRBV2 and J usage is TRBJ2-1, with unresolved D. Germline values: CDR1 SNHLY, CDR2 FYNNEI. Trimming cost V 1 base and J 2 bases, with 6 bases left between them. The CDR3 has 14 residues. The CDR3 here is CASSEDPAYNEQFF. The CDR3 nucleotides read TGTGCCAGCAGTGAAGACCCAGCCTACAATGAGCAGTTCTTC.

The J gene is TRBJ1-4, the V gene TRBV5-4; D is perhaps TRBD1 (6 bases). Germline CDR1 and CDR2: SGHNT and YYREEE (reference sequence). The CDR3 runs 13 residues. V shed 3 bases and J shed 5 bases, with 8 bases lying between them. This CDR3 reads CASSSRGNEKLFF. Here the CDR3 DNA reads TGTGCCAGCAGCTCCAGGGGAAATGAAAAACTGTTTTTT.

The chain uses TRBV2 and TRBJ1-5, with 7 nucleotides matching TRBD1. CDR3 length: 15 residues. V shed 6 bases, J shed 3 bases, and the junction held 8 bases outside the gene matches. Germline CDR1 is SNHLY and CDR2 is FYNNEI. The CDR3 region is CASSIGQANNQPQHF. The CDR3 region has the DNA TGTGCCAGCAGCATAGGACAGGCCAACAATCAGCCCCAGCATTTT.

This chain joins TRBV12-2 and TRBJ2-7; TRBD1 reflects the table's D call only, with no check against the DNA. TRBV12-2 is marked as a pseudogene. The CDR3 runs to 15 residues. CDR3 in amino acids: CASRLAGQGTYEQYF. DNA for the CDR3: TGTGCAAGTCGCTTAGCTGGACAGGGTACCTACGAGCAGTACTTC.

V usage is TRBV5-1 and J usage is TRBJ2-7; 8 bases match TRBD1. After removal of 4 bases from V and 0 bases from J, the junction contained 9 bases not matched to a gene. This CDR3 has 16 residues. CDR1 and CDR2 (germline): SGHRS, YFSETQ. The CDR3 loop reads CASSPAPGGASYEQYF. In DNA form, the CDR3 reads TGCGCCAGCAGCCCGGCCCCAGGGGGCGCCTCCTACGAGCAGTACTTC.

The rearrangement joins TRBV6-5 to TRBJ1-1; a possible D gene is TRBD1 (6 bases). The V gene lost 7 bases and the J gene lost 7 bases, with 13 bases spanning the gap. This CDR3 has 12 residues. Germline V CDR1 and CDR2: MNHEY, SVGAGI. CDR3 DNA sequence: TGTGCCAGCATAAAACAGGGCGGTGAAGCTTTCTTT. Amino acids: CASIKQGGEAFF.

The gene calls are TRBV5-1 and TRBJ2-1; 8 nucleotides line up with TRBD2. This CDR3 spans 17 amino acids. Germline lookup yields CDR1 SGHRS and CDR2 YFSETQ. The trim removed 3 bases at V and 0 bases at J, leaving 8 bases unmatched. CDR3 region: CASSSPLAESSYNEQFF. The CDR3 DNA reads TGCGCCAGCAGCTCACCACTAGCGGAGAGCTCCTACAATGAGCAGTTCTTC.

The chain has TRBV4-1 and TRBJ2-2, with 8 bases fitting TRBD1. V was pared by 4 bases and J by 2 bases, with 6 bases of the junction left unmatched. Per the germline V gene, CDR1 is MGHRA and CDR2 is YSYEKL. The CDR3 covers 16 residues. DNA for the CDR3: TGCGCCAGCAGCCGGGGACAGGCCCCTAACACCGGGGAGCTGTTTTTT. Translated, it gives CASSRGQAPNTGELFF.

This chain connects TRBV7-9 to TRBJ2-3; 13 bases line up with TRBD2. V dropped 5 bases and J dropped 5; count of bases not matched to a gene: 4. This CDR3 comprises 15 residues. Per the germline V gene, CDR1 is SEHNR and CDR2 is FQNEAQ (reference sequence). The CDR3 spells CASSLTSGGGDTQYF. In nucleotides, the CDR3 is TGTGCCAGCAGCCTCACTAGCGGGGGGGGAGATACGCAGTATTTT.

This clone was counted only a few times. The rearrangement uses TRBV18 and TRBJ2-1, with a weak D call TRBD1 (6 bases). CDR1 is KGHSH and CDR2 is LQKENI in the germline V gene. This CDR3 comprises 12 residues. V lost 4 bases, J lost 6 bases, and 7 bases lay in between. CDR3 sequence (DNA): TGTGCCAGCTCACGGGACACCAATGAGCAGTTCTTC. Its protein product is CASSRDTNEQFF. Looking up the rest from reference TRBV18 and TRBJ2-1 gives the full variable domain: NAGVMQNPRHLVRRRGQEARLRCSPMKGHSHVYWYRQLPEEGLKFMVYLQKENIIDESGMPKERFSAEFPKEGPSILRIQQVVRGDSAAYFCASSRDTNEQFFGPGTRLTVL.

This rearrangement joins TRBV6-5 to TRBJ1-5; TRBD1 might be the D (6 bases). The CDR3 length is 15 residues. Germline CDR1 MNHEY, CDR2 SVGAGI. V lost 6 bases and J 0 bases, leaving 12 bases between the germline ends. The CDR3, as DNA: TGTGCCAGCAGGGGGACATTCTATAGCAATCAGCCCCAGCATTTT. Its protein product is CASRGTFYSNQPQHF.

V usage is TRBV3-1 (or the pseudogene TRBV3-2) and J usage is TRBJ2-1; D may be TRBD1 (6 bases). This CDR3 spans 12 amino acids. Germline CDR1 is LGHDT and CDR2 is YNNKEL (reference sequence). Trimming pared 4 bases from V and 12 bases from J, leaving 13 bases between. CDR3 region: CASSRGGWGQFF. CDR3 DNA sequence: TGTGCCAGCAGCCGAGGGGGTTGGGGGCAGTTCTTC.

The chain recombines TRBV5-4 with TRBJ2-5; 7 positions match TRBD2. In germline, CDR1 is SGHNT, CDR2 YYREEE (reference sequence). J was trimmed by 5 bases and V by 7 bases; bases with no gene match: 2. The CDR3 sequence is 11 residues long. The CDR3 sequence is CASGGGETQYF. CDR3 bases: TGTGCCAGCGGGGGAGGGGAGACCCAGTACTTC.